A selection of T cell receptor beta chains follows, all from one sample in a study of blood T cell repertoires in COVID-19. Clones were read by immunoSEQ multiplex PCR, and TCRdb kept only the in-frame ones, dropping some. Of 85,000 to 90,000 clones in the sample, around 75% are singletons; the top ten hold 16%. Material for sequencing was peripheral blood. These receptors were taken from a woman older than 75 with active or convalescent COVID-19. The CDR3 runs from the conserved cysteine through the conserved F or W.

cdr3_aa	v_call	j_call
CASSKSGNTEAFF	TRBV25-1	TRBJ1-1
CASSQGTGQSYYGYTF	TRBV4-1	TRBJ1-2
CASSVSGVGTGELFF	TRBV9	TRBJ2-2
CASSSYRGYNSPLHF	TRBV27	TRBJ1-6
CASSLGGEEKLFF	TRBV5-1	TRBJ1-4
CASSQNRENYGYTF	TRBV7-2	TRBJ1-2
CASSLRQTNQPQHF	TRBV5-8	TRBJ1-5
CASSQGPITDTQYF	TRBV4-1	TRBJ2-3
CASSYSRGGAFYNEQFF	TRBV7-9	TRBJ2-1
CASSSILTGVAEQYF	TRBV27	TRBJ2-7
CSARGPGGNQPQHF	TRBV29-1	TRBJ1-5
CASSGGSSTGSGEKLFF	TRBV19	TRBJ1-4
CASSTRLGDNEKLFF	TRBV28	TRBJ1-4
CASSPGTGLGEQYF	TRBV28	TRBJ2-7
CASSERLNRPMNTEAFF	TRBV6-1	TRBJ1-1
CASSPLHGGAQETQYF	TRBV18	TRBJ2-5
CASSFGSTNSPLHF	TRBV7-2	TRBJ1-6
CASSLGSGNGELFF	TRBV11-2	TRBJ2-2
CASSGQGGEQYF	TRBV6-6	TRBJ2-7
CASSLTWTESSGNTIYF	TRBV11-2	TRBJ1-3
CASSSVGGSAYEQYF	TRBV5-4	TRBJ2-7
CASSLTSGMVHEQYF	TRBV5-4	TRBJ2-7
CASSLVGLVSEAFF	TRBV28	TRBJ1-1
CASSLDGGAQETQYF	TRBV7-2	TRBJ2-5
CASSDDTEYQPQHF	TRBV19	TRBJ1-5
CASSYGLAGLQETQYF	TRBV6-2/TRBV6-3	TRBJ2-5
CASSYSPTGGFETQYF	TRBV6-5	TRBJ2-5
CASTRTGGELFF	TRBV6-6	TRBJ2-2
CASSQDYVAGGADTQYF	TRBV4-3	TRBJ2-3
CASSQDGGTDEQYF	TRBV4-3	TRBJ2-7
CASSSDRNTEAFF	TRBV7-3	TRBJ1-1
CAVGQGAWDEQFF	TRBV3-1/TRBV3-2	TRBJ2-1
CASSFHSRQNIQYF	TRBV6-2/TRBV6-3	TRBJ2-4
CASSLDGNYGYTF	TRBV11-1	TRBJ1-2
CSVEVAGGRTDTQYF	TRBV29-1	TRBJ2-3
CASSTTEVDGYTF	TRBV2	TRBJ1-2
CASSPGPGTPVNNSPLHF	TRBV4-3	TRBJ1-6